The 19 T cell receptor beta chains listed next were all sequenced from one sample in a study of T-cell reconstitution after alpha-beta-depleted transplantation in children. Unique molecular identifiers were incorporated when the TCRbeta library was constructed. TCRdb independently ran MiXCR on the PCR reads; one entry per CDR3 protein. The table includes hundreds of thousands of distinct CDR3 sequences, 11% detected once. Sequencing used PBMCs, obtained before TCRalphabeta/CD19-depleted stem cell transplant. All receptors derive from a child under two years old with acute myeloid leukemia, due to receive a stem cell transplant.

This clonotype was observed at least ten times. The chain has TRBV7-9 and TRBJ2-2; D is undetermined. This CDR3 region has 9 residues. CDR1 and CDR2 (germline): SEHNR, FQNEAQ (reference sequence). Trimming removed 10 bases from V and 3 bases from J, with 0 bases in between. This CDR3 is CANTGELFF. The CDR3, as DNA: TGTGCCAACACCGGGGAGCTGTTTTTT.

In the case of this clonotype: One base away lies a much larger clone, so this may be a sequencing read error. This chain's CDR3 is CASSQRVVGCGYTF. The CDR3 region has the DNA TGTGCCAGCAGCCAGCGCGTAGTCGGGTGTGGCTACACCTTC. The J gene is TRBJ1-2, the V gene TRBV3-1, with D hard to call. Germline V gene lookup returns CDR1 LGHDT and CDR2 YNNKEL (reference sequence). The CDR3 totals 14 residues. Trimming removed 3 bases from V and 7 bases from J, with 15 bases in between. The full variable domain, completed using reference TRBV3-1 and TRBJ1-2, is DTAVSQTPKYLVTQMGNDKSIKCEQNLGHDTMYWYKQDSKKFLKIMFSYNNKELIINETVPNRFSPKSPDKAHLNLHINSLELGDSAVYFCASSQRVVGCGYTFGSGTRLTVV.

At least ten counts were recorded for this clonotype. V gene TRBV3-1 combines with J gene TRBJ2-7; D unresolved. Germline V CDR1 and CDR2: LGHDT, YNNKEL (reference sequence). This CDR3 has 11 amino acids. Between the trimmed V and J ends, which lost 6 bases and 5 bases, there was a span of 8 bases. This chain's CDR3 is CASSSIHEQYF. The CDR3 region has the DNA TGTGCCAGCAGTTCAATCCACGAGCAGTACTTC.

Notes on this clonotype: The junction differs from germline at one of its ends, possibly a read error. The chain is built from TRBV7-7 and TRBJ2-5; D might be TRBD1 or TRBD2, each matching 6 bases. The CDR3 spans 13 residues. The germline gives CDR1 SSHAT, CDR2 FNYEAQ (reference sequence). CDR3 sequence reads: CASSFGGVETRYF. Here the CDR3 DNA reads TGTGCCAGCAGCTTCGGGGGCGTAGAGACCCGGTACTTC. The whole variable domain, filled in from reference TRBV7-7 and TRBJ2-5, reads GAGVSQSPRYKVTKRGQDVTLRCDPISSHATLYWYQQALGQGPEFLTYFNYEAQPDKSGLPSDRFSAERPEGSISTLTIQRTEQRDSAMYRCASSFGGVETRYFGPGTRLLVL.

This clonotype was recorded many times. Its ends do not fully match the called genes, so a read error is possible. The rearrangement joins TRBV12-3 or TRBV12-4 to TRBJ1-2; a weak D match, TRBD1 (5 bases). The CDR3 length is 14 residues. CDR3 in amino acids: CASSLGETAYGYTF. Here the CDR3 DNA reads TGTGCCAGCAGCTTAGGGGAGACAGCCTATGGCTACACCTTC.

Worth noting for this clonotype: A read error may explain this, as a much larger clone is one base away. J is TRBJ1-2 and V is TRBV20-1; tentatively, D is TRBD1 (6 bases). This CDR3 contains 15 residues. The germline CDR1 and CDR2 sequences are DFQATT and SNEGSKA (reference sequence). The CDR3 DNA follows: TGCAGTGCTAGAGATGGGGGGCAGCTTAACTATGACTACACCTTC. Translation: CSARDGGQLNYDYTF.

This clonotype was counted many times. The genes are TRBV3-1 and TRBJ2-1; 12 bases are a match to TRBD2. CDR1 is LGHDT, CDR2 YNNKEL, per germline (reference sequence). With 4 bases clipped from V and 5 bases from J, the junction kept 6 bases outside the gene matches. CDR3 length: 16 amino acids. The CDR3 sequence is CASSLSSGRGHNEQFF. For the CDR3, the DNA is TGTGCCAGCAGCCTCTCTAGCGGGAGGGGACACAATGAGCAGTTCTTC.

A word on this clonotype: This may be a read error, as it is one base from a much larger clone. CDR3 protein: CASSLTGREKLFF. The CDR3 DNA sequence: TGTGCCAGCAGTTTAACAGGGCGTGAAAAACTGTTTTTT. The genes are TRBV27 and TRBJ1-4, with D maybe TRBD1 (6 bases). The V end lost 2 bases, the J end lost 7 bases, and 8 bases lay between the germline ends. Germline CDR1 MNHEY, CDR2 SMNVEV (reference sequence). The CDR3 has 13 amino acids.

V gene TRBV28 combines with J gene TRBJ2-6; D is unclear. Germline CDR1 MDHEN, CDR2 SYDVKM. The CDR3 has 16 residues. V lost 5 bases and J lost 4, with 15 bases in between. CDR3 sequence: CASSPPSPSGANVLTF. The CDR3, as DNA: TGTGCCAGCAGTCCCCCTAGTCCGTCCGGGGCCAACGTCCTGACTTTC.

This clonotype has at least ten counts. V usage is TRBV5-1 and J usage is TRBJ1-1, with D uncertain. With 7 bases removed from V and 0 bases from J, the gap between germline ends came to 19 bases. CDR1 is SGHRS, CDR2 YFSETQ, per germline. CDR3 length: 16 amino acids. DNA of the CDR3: TGCGCCAGCCAACCAAAACCCGGGCGTGTGAACACTGAAGCTTTCTTT. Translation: CASQPKPGRVNTEAFF.

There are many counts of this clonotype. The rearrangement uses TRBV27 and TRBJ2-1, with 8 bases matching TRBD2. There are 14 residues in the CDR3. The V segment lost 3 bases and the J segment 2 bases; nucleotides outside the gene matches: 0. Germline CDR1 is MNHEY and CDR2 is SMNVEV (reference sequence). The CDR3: CASSFGRAYNEQFF. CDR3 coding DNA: TGTGCCAGCAGTTTCGGGAGGGCCTACAATGAGCAGTTCTTC.

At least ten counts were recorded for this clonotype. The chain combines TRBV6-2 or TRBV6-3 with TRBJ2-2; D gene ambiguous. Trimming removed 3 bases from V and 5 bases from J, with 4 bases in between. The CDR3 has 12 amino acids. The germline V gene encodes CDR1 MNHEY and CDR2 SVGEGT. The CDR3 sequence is CASSYMTGELFF. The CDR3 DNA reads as TGTGCCAGCAGTTATATGACCGGGGAGCTGTTTTTT.

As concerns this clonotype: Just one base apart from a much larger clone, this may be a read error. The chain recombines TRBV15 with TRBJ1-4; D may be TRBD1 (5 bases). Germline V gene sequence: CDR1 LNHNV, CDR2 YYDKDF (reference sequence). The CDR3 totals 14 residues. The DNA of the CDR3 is TGTGTCACCAGCCCGGGACTCCTTGGGGAAAAACTGTTTTTT. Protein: CVTSPGLLGEKLFF.

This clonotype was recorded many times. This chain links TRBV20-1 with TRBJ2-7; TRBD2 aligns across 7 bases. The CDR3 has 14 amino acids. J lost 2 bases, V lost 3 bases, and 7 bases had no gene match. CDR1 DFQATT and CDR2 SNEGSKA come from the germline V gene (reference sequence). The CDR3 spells CSASLSSGTYEQYF. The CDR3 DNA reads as TGCAGTGCTAGTTTGTCTAGCGGAACCTACGAGCAGTACTTC.

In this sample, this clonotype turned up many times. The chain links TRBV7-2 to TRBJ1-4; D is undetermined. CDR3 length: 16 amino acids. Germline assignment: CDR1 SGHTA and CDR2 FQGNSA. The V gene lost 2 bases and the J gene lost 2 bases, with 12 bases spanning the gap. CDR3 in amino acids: CASSLMGSATNEKLFF. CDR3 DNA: TGTGCCAGCAGCTTAATGGGTTCGGCGACTAATGAAAAACTGTTTTTT.

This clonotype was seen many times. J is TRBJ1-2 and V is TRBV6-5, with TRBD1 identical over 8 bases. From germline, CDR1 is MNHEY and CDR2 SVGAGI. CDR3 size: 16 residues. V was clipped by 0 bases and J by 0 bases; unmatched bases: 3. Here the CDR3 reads CASSYSTTGANYGYTF. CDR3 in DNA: TGTGCCAGCAGTTACTCGACGACAGGGGCTAACTATGGCTACACCTTC.

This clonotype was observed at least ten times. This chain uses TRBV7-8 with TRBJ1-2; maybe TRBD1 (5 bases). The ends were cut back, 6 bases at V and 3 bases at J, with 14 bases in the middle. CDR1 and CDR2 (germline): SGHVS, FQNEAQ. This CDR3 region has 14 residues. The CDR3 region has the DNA TGTGCCAGCAGAGGCGGGGGGAGAGACTATGGCTACACCTTC. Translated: CASRGGGRDYGYTF.

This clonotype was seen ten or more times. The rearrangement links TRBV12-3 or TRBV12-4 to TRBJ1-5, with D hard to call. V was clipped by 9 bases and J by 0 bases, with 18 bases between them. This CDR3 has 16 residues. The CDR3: CASSLAAFYSNQPQHF. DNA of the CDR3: TGTGCCAGTTCCCTCGCGGCATTTTATAGCAATCAGCCCCAGCATTTT.

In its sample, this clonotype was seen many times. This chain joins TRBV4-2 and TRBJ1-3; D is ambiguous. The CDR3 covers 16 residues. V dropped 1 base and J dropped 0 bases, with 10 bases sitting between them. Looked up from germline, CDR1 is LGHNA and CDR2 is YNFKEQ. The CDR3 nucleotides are TGTGCCAGCAGCCAAGTTAGGTGGACCTCTGGAAACACCATATATTTT. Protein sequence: CASSQVRWTSGNTIYF.